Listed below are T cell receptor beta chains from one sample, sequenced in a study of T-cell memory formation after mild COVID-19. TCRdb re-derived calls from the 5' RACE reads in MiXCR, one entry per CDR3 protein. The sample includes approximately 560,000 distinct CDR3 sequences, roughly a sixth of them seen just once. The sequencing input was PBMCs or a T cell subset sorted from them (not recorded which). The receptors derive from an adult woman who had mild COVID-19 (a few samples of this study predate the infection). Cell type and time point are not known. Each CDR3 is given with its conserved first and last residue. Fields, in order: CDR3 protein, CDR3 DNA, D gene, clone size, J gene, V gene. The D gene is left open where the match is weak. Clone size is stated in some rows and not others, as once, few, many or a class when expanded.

CDR3: CASSLDVALGSYNEQFF
DNA: TGTGCCAGCAGCTTAGATGTAGCGCTTGGCTCCTACAATGAGCAGTTCTTC
D: .
size: .
J: TRBJ2-1
V: TRBV11-2

CDR3: CASSLASYYEQYF
DNA: TGTGCCAGCAGCTTAGCCAGCTACTACGAGCAGTACTTC
D: .
size: few
J: TRBJ2-7
V: TRBV7-6

CDR3: CASSLFPSDEQFF
DNA: TGTGCCAGCAGCTTATTTCCCTCTGATGAGCAGTTCTTC
D: .
size: .
J: TRBJ2-1
V: TRBV7-3

CDR3: CASREPGLRTIQYF
DNA: TGTGCCAGTAGAGAACCGGGACTGAGGACCATTCAGTACTTC
D: .
size: .
J: TRBJ2-4
V: TRBV19

CDR3: CASKVLGTQYGYTF
DNA: TGTGCCAGCAAGGTTTTGGGTACACAATATGGCTACACCTTC
D: .
size: .
J: TRBJ1-2
V: TRBV6-1

CDR3: CSVGYIGLHAFF
DNA: TGCAGCGTTGGATACATCGGCTTACACGCTTTCTTT
D: .
size: .
J: TRBJ1-1
V: TRBV29-1

CDR3: CASSWISGRVNAYEQYF
DNA: TGTGCCAGCAGTTGGATTAGCGGGAGGGTCAACGCCTACGAGCAGTACTTC
D: TRBD2
size: .
J: TRBJ2-7
V: TRBV12-3/TRBV12-4

CDR3: CASSQGAFNEQFF
DNA: TGTGCCAGCAGCCAAGGGGCCTTCAATGAGCAGTTCTTC
D: .
size: .
J: TRBJ2-1
V: TRBV4-2

CDR3: CASSLDKGWAFF
DNA: TGTGCCAGCAGTTTAGACAAAGGGTGGGCTTTCTTT
D: .
size: .
J: TRBJ1-1
V: TRBV12-3/TRBV12-4

CDR3: CASSLGTASPWGQFF
DNA: TGTGCCAGCAGCCTCGGGACAGCCAGTCCATGGGGGCAGTTCTTC
D: TRBD1
size: .
J: TRBJ2-1
V: TRBV12-3/TRBV12-4

CDR3: CASSQQQGQGNYGYTF
DNA: TGCGCCAGCAGCCAACAACAGGGGCAGGGAAACTATGGCTACACCTTC
D: TRBD1
size: many
J: TRBJ1-2
V: TRBV4-1

CDR3: CASCERDNYSPLHF
DNA: TGTGCCAGCTGTGAAAGGGACAACTATTCACCCCTCCACTTT
D: .
size: many
J: TRBJ1-6
V: TRBV27

CDR3: CSAREFGRQISYEQYF
DNA: TGCAGTGCTAGGGAATTTGGCAGGCAAATCTCCTACGAGCAGTACTTC
D: .
size: .
J: TRBJ2-7
V: TRBV20-1

CDR3: CASSTRDTSYGYTF
DNA: TGTGCCAGCAGCACAAGGGACACCAGCTATGGCTACACCTTC
D: .
size: once
J: TRBJ1-2
V: TRBV13

CDR3: CASSQTGTTPYEQYF
DNA: TGTGCCAGCTCACAGACAGGGACCACTCCCTACGAGCAGTACTTC
D: TRBD1
size: many
J: TRBJ2-7
V: TRBV18

CDR3: CASSQPDRGSFYEQYF
DNA: TGTGCCAGCAGCCAACCTGACAGGGGGAGCTTCTACGAGCAGTACTTC
D: TRBD1
size: .
J: TRBJ2-7
V: TRBV4-2

CDR3: CASSLELADTDTQYF
DNA: TGTGCCAGCAGCTTGGAACTAGCGGACACAGATACGCAGTATTTT
D: TRBD2
size: few
J: TRBJ2-3
V: TRBV5-4

CDR3: CSALHPRDDTQYF
DNA: TGCAGTGCTCTCCACCCCAGGGACGATACGCAGTATTTT
D: .
size: .
J: TRBJ2-3
V: TRBV20-1

CDR3: CASSKALSYEQYF
DNA: TGTGCCAGCAGCAAAGCCTTGTCCTACGAGCAGTACTTC
D: .
size: .
J: TRBJ2-7
V: TRBV21-1

CDR3: CASSLPGMNTEAFF
DNA: TGCGCCAGCAGCTTACCGGGAATGAACACTGAAGCTTTCTTT
D: .
size: few
J: TRBJ1-1
V: TRBV14

CDR3: CAISEDRNYNEQFF
DNA: TGTGCCATCAGTGAGGACAGGAACTATAATGAGCAGTTCTTC
D: .
size: few
J: TRBJ2-1
V: TRBV10-3

CDR3: CASRFESGTATEAFF
DNA: TGTGCCAGCAGATTCGAATCCGGGACAGCCACTGAAGCTTTCTTT
D: TRBD1
size: .
J: TRBJ1-1
V: TRBV2

CDR3: CAWTRGYEQYF
DNA: TGTGCCTGGACGCGAGGCTACGAGCAGTACTTC
D: .
size: .
J: TRBJ2-7
V: TRBV30

CDR3: CASSLVIEGLNTEAFF
DNA: TGTGCCAGCTCACTCGTAATAGAAGGCCTAAACACTGAAGCTTTCTTT
D: .
size: few
J: TRBJ1-1
V: TRBV18

CDR3: CASSFWREDGDTQYF
DNA: TGTGCCAGCAGTTTTTGGCGGGAGGACGGAGATACGCAGTATTTT
D: TRBD2
size: few
J: TRBJ2-3
V: TRBV12-3/TRBV12-4

CDR3: CASSLNGVFNEQFF
DNA: TGTGCCAGCTCACTAAACGGGGTTTTCAATGAGCAGTTCTTC
D: .
size: .
J: TRBJ2-1
V: TRBV18

CDR3: CASSPGTRYEQYF
DNA: TGTGCCAGCAGCCCCGGGACTAGGTACGAGCAGTACTTC
D: TRBD2
size: few
J: TRBJ2-7
V: TRBV9

CDR3: CASSQGLAGEGEQYF
DNA: TGTGCCAGCAGCCAAGGACTAGCGGGAGAGGGTGAGCAGTACTTC
D: TRBD2
size: .
J: TRBJ2-7
V: TRBV4-2

CDR3: CSAAGVGYEQYF
DNA: TGCAGCGCCGCAGGGGTCGGCTACGAGCAGTACTTC
D: .
size: .
J: TRBJ2-7
V: TRBV29-1

CDR3: CASSPRVAIDRYNEQFF
DNA: TGTGCCAGCAGCCCGCGAGTAGCGATAGATCGCTACAATGAGCAGTTCTTC
D: .
size: few
J: TRBJ2-1
V: TRBV14

CDR3: CSVLSGGRNTEAFF
DNA: TGCAGCGTTTTGTCAGGGGGGAGGAACACTGAAGCTTTCTTT
D: TRBD1
size: .
J: TRBJ1-1
V: TRBV29-1

CDR3: CASTRTSGGVEQFF
DNA: TGTGCCAGCACCCGGACTAGCGGGGGAGTTGAGCAGTTCTTC
D: TRBD2
size: few
J: TRBJ2-1
V: TRBV7-2

CDR3: CASSLGLGANTGELFF
DNA: TGTGCCAGCAGCTTAGGTCTCGGCGCGAACACCGGGGAGCTGTTTTTT
D: .
size: few
J: TRBJ2-2
V: TRBV7-6

CDR3: CASSLGQGGGYTF
DNA: TGTGCCAGCAGCTTAGGACAGGGCGGTGGCTACACCTTC
D: TRBD1
size: many
J: TRBJ1-2
V: TRBV12-3/TRBV12-4

CDR3: CSVEDVQGVGAFF
DNA: TGCAGCGTTGAAGACGTACAGGGGGTCGGAGCTTTCTTT
D: TRBD1
size: few
J: TRBJ1-1
V: TRBV29-1

CDR3: CASSLAAVTGELFF
DNA: TGCGCCAGCAGCTTGGCCGCGGTCACCGGGGAGCTGTTTTTT
D: .
size: many
J: TRBJ2-2
V: TRBV5-1

CDR3: CSARLAGGYHTDTQYF
DNA: TGCAGTGCTAGACTAGCGGGGGGATACCACACAGATACGCAGTATTTT
D: TRBD2
size: .
J: TRBJ2-3
V: TRBV20-1

CDR3: CSVGHTGTGELFF
DNA: TGCAGCGTGGGCCACACAGGGACCGGGGAGCTGTTTTTT
D: .
size: once
J: TRBJ2-2
V: TRBV29-1

CDR3: CSARREGTVNTEAFF
DNA: TGCAGTGCTAGAAGGGAAGGGACGGTGAACACTGAAGCTTTCTTT
D: .
size: few
J: TRBJ1-1
V: TRBV20-1

CDR3: CASRRDAAYEQYF
DNA: TGTGCCAGCCGCCGGGACGCAGCCTACGAGCAGTACTTC
D: .
size: few
J: TRBJ2-7
V: TRBV7-9

CDR3: CASSMGPWGEIKNTEAFF
DNA: TGTGCCAGTAGTATGGGGCCCTGGGGAGAGATAAAGAACACTGAAGCTTTCTTT
D: .
size: .
J: TRBJ1-1
V: TRBV19

CDR3: CASRTGTGIYEQYF
DNA: TGTGCCAGCAGGACCGGGACAGGAATCTACGAGCAGTACTTC
D: TRBD1
size: .
J: TRBJ2-7
V: TRBV2

CDR3: CASSDRGDTQYF
DNA: TGTGCCAGCAGCGACAGGGGAGATACGCAGTATTTT
D: TRBD1
size: few
J: TRBJ2-3
V: TRBV6-5

CDR3: CTSTNRQGSMNTEAFF
DNA: TGCACCAGCACTAACCGACAGGGGAGCATGAACACTGAAGCTTTCTTT
D: .
size: once
J: TRBJ1-1
V: TRBV1

CDR3: CASSSRTERTDTQYF
DNA: TGTGCCAGTAGTTCACGGACGGAACGCACAGATACGCAGTATTTT
D: .
size: .
J: TRBJ2-3
V: TRBV19

CDR3: CASSRGLAGEKRRETQYF
DNA: TGCGCCAGCAGCCGTGGACTAGCGGGGGAGAAAAGGCGGGAGACCCAGTACTTC
D: TRBD2
size: many
J: TRBJ2-5
V: TRBV5-1

CDR3: CASSSWTSGNSYEQYF
DNA: TGTGCCAGCAGCTCCTGGACTAGCGGGAACTCCTACGAGCAGTACTTC
D: TRBD2
size: .
J: TRBJ2-7
V: TRBV11-2

CDR3: CATLEPVTEAFF
DNA: TGTGCCACCCTTGAGCCGGTCACTGAAGCTTTCTTT
D: .
size: .
J: TRBJ1-1
V: TRBV10-3

CDR3: CASKVAEVTDTQYF
DNA: TGCGCCAGCAAGGTAGCGGAGGTAACAGATACGCAGTATTTT
D: .
size: few
J: TRBJ2-3
V: TRBV5-1

CDR3: CAWSGGYTQYF
DNA: TGTGCCTGGAGTGGAGGATATACGCAGTATTTT
D: .
size: few
J: TRBJ2-3
V: TRBV30